Below are 8 T cell receptor beta chains sequenced from a single sample in a study of type 1 regulatory T cells. TCRdb reprocessed the reads with MiXCR, giving one entry per CDR3 protein. The sample lists fewer than 20,000 distinct CDR3 sequences, 10% to 13% occurring once. Sequencing was performed on CD4+ T cells, either the whole sample or a sorted fraction (not recorded which). The receptors were gathered from a human donor in good health.

This clonotype is medium-sized. The CDR3 region is CRPGDRGITQYF. The CDR3, as DNA: TGCAGGCCCGGGGACAGGGGGATTACCCAGTACTTC. The chain combines TRBV20-1 with TRBJ2-5, with 11 nucleotides matching TRBD1. This CDR3 is built from 12 residues. Germline V gene lookup returns CDR1 DFQATT and CDR2 SNEGSKA (reference sequence).

This clonotype occurred a few times. V gene TRBV25-1 combines with J gene TRBJ2-7; the match to TRBD1 covers 7 bases. The V and J ends lost 10 bases and 5 bases, in that order; junction bases with no gene match: 8. The CDR3 sequence is 12 residues long. Germline V CDR1 and CDR2: MGHDK, SYGVNS. The CDR3 DNA reads as TGTGCCACCACCGGACAGGCCCACGAGCAGTACTTC. Its protein is CATTGQAHEQYF.

This clonotype is classed as medium-sized (0.01 to 0.1%). This chain joins TRBV7-2 and TRBJ2-3, with TRBD2 matching over 7 bases. The CDR3 totals 14 residues. With 10 bases clipped from V and 3 bases from J, the junction kept 10 bases outside the gene matches. From germline, CDR1 is SGHTA and CDR2 FQGNSA. CDR3 bases: TGTGCCATCGGGGGTAGCGGGTCGACAGATACGCAGTATTTT. Residues: CAIGGSGSTDTQYF.

This clonotype occurred a few times. The rearrangement links TRBV5-6 to TRBJ2-2, with a tentative D call TRBD1 (6 bases). Germline V gives CDR1 SGHDT, CDR2 YYEEEE. The CDR3 is 16 amino acids. Trimming took off 6 bases at V and 1 base at J, with 16 bases between the two ends. The CDR3 DNA follows: TGTGCCAGCAAGAAAGAACCGGGACAGAACACCGGGGAGCTGTTTTTT. Residues: CASKKEPGQNTGELFF.

This clonotype was found a few times. V gene TRBV5-1 combines with J gene TRBJ2-5; D ambiguous. This CDR3 has 13 amino acids. From germline, CDR1 is SGHRS and CDR2 YFSETQ. Trimming shortened V by 0 bases and J by 3 bases, and 6 bases separated the two germline ends. The chain's CDR3 is CASSLVGKETQYF. The CDR3 nucleotides are TGCGCCAGCAGCTTGGTTGGGAAAGAGACCCAGTACTTC.

This clonotype was seen repeatedly, ten times or more. The chain has TRBV28 and TRBJ2-2; TRBD2 aligns across 11 bases. Germline CDR1 is MDHEN and CDR2 is SYDVKM. V lost 6 bases to trimming and J lost 5 bases; unmatched junction nucleotides: 8. CDR3 length: 16 residues. CDR3 nucleotide sequence: TGTGCCAGCAGATCTTCCGGGACTAGCGGAACCGGGGAGCTGTTTTTT. Translated: CASRSSGTSGTGELFF. Supplemented by reference TRBV28 and TRBJ2-2, the full variable domain reads DVKVTQSSRYLVKRTGEKVFLECVQDMDHENMFWYRQDPGLGLRLIYFSYDVKMKEKGDIPEGYSVSREKKERFSLILESASTNQTSMYLCASRSSGTSGTGELFFGEGSRLTVL.

This clonotype was seen ten or more times. The chain employs TRBV9 and TRBJ2-1; 8 bases are a match to TRBD2. The germline V gene encodes CDR1 SGDLS and CDR2 YYNGEE. Trimming removed 2 bases from V and 6 bases from J; junction bases left unmatched: 10. The CDR3 extends over 16 amino acids. The CDR3 nucleotides read TGTGCCAGCAGCGTCACCGGGACTAGGGAATCCAATGAGCAGTTCTTC. It specifies CASSVTGTRESNEQFF.

Concerning this clonotype: This may arise from a read error, as a much more abundant clone is one base away. This chain links TRBV2 with TRBJ2-7, with 9 bases lining up with TRBD1. The CDR3 has 14 amino acids. CDR1 is SNHLY and CDR2 is FYNNEI in the germline V gene. CDR3 residues: CASTQTGGRTKQCF. In DNA, the CDR3 is TGTGCCAGCACCCAGACAGGGGGGCGGACGAAGCAGTGCTTC.